This TCR beta chain was identified during a study of blood T cell repertoires in COVID-19. Germline CDR1 reads KGHSH; CDR2 reads LQKENI. CDR3 length: 16 residues. V was clipped by 3 bases and J by 6 bases, with 21 bases between them. The data were produced by immunoSEQ multiplex PCR, yet TCRdb's version contains in-frame clones alone and is incomplete. The sample lists some 130,000 clones, roughly 90% occurring once. Source material: peripheral blood. This TCR came from a man between 60 and 75 years old with COVID-19, enrolled during active disease. The genes are TRBV18 and TRBJ2-7, with TRBD1 as a possible D gene (5 bases). CDR3 sequence (DNA): TGTGCCAGCTCACCTCAGTATCAGGGATTAGTCTCCGAGCAGTACTTC. This gives the protein CASSPQYQGLVSEQYF.